The sample holds a few counts of the clone carrying this TCR beta chain. This entry is derived from a study of beta chain features in type 1 diabetes. Sequenced material consisted of expressed TCRB transcripts (all of the isolated RNA was reverse transcribed). Generated by immunoSEQ multiplex PCR, the TCRdb table keeps only in-frame clones and is missing some. The data contain about 140,000 clones, less than 10% of them seen just once; the ten biggest clones take up approximately 0.65%. This CDR3 is 13 amino acids long. Germline V gene lookup returns CDR1 SQVTM and CDR2 ANQGSEA. With 6 bases removed from V and 4 bases from J, the gap between germline ends came to 13 bases.

The clonotype was recovered from a woman between 40 and 55 years old in good health. The sample consisted of central memory CD4+ T cells from blood. The V gene is TRBV29-1, the J gene TRBJ1-5, with D perhaps matching TRBD1 (5 bases). This CDR3 reads CSVARGGNQPQHF. As DNA, the CDR3 is TGCAGCGTCGCCCGGGGGGGGAATCAGCCCCAGCATTTT.